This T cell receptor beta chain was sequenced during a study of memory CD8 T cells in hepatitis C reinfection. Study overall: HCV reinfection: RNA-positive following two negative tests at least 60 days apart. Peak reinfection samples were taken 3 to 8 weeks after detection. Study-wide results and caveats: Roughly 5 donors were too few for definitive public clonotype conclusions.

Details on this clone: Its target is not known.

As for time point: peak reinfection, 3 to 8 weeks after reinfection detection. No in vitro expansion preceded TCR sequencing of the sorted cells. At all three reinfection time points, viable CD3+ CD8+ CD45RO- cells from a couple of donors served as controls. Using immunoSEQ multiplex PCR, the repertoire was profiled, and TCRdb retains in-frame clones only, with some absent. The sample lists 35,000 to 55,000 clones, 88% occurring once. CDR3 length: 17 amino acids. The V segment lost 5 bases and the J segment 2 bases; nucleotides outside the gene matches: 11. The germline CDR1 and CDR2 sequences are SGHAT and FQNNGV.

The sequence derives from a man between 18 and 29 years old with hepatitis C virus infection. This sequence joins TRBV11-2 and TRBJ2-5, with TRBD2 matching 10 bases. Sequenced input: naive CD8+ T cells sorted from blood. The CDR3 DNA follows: TGTGCCAGCAGCCACGACGGACTAGCGGAACCACAAGAGACCCAGTACTTC. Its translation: CASSHDGLAEPQETQYF.